The present entry profiles one T cell receptor beta chain with its context. The CDR3 is 15 residues long. Germline CDR1 is SGHRS and CDR2 is YFSETQ. Trimming took 2 bases from V and 2 from J, leaving 11 bases between them. Input was roughly 2.2 ug genomic DNA, or all available if less. Primers: 60 V beta forward and 13 J beta reverse. Here immunoSEQ multiplex PCR was the method, and the copy in TCRdb shows in-frame clones only, minus some. The sample comprises some 110,000 clones, about 90% of which are singletons, and roughly 3% rests with the top ten. Time point given: after dendritic cell vaccination, including at tumor progression/relapse. Before vaccination, two weeks after the third vaccination, and at progression, PBMC were collected. The sample is drawn from a study of glioma-infiltrating T cells after dendritic cell vaccination.

The chain recombines TRBV5-1 with TRBJ2-1, with a possible D match to TRBD1 (6 bases). Sequencing was performed on blood, taken after dendritic cell vaccination. This clonotype was sampled from a human donor with glioblastoma. The CDR3 protein is CASSLGGNAYNEQFF. The CDR3 DNA reads TGCGCCAGCAGCTTAGGGGGAAACGCCTACAATGAGCAGTTCTTC.